This T cell receptor beta chain was sequenced in a study of Ad26.COV2.S vaccination and SARS-CoV-2 variants. Profiled with immunoSEQ multiplex PCR; TCRdb holds only in-frame clones, not every one. The top ten clones hold 3.5% of a sample with 350,000 to 400,000 clones, less than 90% of them seen once. Treatment reported: 19 received Ad26.COV2.S at low or high dose, single or two shots; about five received placebo; per-sample allocation not given. Specimen acquisition occurred on day 63 following the initial vaccine or placebo injection. The material sequenced was peripheral blood, taken in a trial of Ad26.COV2.S vaccine versus placebo. The receptor's source is a person between 18 and 60 years old who received the Ad26.COV2.S COVID-19 vaccine or a placebo.

The CDR3 loop reads CASSLVDRQETQYF. The CDR3 nucleotides read TGTGCCAGCAGCTTAGTAGACAGACAAGAGACCCAGTACTTC. This chain joins TRBV7-9 and TRBJ2-5, with D maybe TRBD1 (5 bases). The germline V and J ends were trimmed by 1 base and 2 bases, with 8 bases remaining between them. From germline, CDR1 is SEHNR and CDR2 FQNEAQ (reference sequence). This CDR3 spans 14 amino acids.